Shown below are 3 T cell receptor beta chains from a single sample sequenced in a study of blood T cells in healthy people across ages (dated by TCRdb to the mid-2010s). The library relied on 5' RACE. Sequencer: Illumina HiSeq 2500. The second PCR ran for roughly 6 to 11 cycles and used a J-beta primer mix along with a sample-barcoded 5' primer. The public reads were run again by TCRdb, first through fastp at Q25 and then through MiXCR, and only productive beta chains were kept. Entries are consolidated by CDR3 protein sequence, retaining the most common genes and DNA. The sample table lists more than 550,000 distinct CDR3 sequences, roughly 20% of them with a count of one. The ten top clones hold around a fifth of the sample. What was sequenced was blood. These receptors were collected from a man between 65 and 80 years old in good health.

This clonotype was observed a few times. The conserved closing phenylalanine or tryptophan is absent in this CDR3, likely reflecting a read error. The chain employs TRBV5-1 and TRBJ1-1; perhaps TRBD1 as D (5 bases). This CDR3 has 15 residues. Germline assignment: CDR1 SGHRS and CDR2 YFSETQ. With 0 bases removed from V and 3 bases from J, the gap between germline ends came to 12 bases. The CDR3 DNA follows: TGCGCCAGCAGCTTGGCTGTTTTAGGGGACACTGAAGCTTTCTCT. Translating it yields CASSLAVLGDTEAFS.

This clonotype was observed at least ten times. V usage is TRBV6-2 or TRBV6-3 and J usage is TRBJ2-1, with D perhaps TRBD1 or TRBD2 (5 bases each). Germline lookup yields CDR1 MNHEY and CDR2 SVGEGT. Trimming took 7 bases from V and 3 from J, leaving 16 bases between them. The CDR3 has 15 residues. CDR3 amino acids: CASIPGGTSYNEQFF. The CDR3 DNA is TGTGCCAGCATCCCGGGTGGGACGAGCTACAATGAGCAGTTCTTC.

This clonotype has only a few counts. The chain combines TRBV12-3 or TRBV12-4 with TRBJ1-1; D uncertain. The CDR3 is 14 amino acids. The V and J ends lost 5 bases and 3 bases respectively, with 13 bases between them. In DNA, the CDR3 is TGTGCCAGCAGTCGAAGGACTGGGGACACTGAAGCTTTCTTT. Amino acid sequence: CASSRRTGDTEAFF.